This TCR beta chain is from a study of shared clonotypes between healthy human individuals. Study-level background: Donors had three CD4 naive, three CD4 memory, two CD8 naive and one CD8 memory plate apiece. Study-level results: Clonotype sharing across four donors was observed for around 5% of naive CD4 clonotypes.

Only Caucasian adults living in Nashville, Tennessee served as donors. The test was conducted at deep level. Produced via immunoSEQ multiplex PCR; TCRdb's table is partial and in-frame only. The sample lists about 180,000 clones; approximately 95% were seen once. Trimming took off 3 bases at V and 6 bases at J, with 17 bases between the two ends. The CDR3 is made up of 15 amino acids. Looked up from germline, CDR1 is LNHDA and CDR2 is SQIVND (reference sequence). This clone appeared a single time. Its antigen remains unknown. This clonotype was obtained from a woman aged 25 to 39 in good health. The genes are TRBV19 and TRBJ1-2; D may be TRBD1 (6 bases). The specimen was naive CD4+ T cells sorted from blood. The subset: CD45RA+ positively selected. CDR3 coding DNA: TGTGCCAGTAGTATTCGGGGCAGGGGAGAAAATGGCTACACCTTC. It translates to CASSIRGRGENGYTF.